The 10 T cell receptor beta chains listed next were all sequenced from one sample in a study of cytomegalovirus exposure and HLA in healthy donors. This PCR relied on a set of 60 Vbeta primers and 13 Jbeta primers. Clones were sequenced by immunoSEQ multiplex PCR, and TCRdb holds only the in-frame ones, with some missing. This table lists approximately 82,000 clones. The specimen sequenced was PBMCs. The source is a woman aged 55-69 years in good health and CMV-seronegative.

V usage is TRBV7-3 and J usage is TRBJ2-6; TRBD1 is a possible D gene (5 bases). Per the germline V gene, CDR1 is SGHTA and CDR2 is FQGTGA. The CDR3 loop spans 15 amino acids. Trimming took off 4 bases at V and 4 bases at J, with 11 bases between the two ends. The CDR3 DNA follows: TGTGCCAGCAGCTGGCAGGGTACCGGGGCCAACGTCCTGACTTTC. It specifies CASSWQGTGANVLTF.

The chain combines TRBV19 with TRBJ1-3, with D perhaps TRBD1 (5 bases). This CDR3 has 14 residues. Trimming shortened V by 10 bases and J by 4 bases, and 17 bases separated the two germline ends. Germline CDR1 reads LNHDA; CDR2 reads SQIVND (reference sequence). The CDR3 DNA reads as TGTGCCACCTCACGTAGGGGTGACGGAAACACCATATATTTT. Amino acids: CATSRRGDGNTIYF.

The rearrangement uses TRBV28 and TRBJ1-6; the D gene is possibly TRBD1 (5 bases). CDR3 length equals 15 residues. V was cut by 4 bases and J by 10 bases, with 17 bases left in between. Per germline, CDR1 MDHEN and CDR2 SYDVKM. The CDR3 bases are TGTGCCAGCAGTTCCTTGACAGAAGCCCGCTCACCCCTCCACTTT. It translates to CASSSLTEARSPLHF.

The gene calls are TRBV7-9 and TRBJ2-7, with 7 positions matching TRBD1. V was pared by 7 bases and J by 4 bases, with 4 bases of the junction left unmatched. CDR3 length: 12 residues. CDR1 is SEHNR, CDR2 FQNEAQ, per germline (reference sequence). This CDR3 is CASNSQGYEQYF. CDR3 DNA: TGTGCCAGCAACTCACAGGGGTACGAGCAGTACTTC. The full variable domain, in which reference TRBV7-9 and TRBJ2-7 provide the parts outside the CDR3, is DTGVSQNPRHKITKRGQNVTFRCDPISEHNRLYWYRQTLGQGPEFLTYFQNEAQLEKSRLLSDRFSAERPKGSFSTLEIQRTEQGDSAMYLCASNSQGYEQYFGPGTRLTVT.

The CDR3, as DNA: TGTGCCAGTTCATCGACAGCGATCTATGGCTACACCTTC. Translation: CASSSTAIYGYTF. The rearrangement links TRBV19 to TRBJ1-2, with D possibly TRBD1 on 5 matching bases. The germline gives CDR1 LNHDA, CDR2 SQIVND (reference sequence). V lost 8 bases, J lost 4 bases, and 14 bases lay in between. CDR3 length equals 13 residues.

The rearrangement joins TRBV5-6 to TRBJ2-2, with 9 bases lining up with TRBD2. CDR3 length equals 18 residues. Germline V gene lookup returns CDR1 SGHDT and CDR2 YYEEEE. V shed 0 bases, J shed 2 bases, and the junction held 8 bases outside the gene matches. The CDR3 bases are TGTGCCAGCAGCTTGGCCTCTAGCGGGGCAACAAACACCGGGGAGCTGTTTTTT. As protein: CASSLASSGATNTGELFF.

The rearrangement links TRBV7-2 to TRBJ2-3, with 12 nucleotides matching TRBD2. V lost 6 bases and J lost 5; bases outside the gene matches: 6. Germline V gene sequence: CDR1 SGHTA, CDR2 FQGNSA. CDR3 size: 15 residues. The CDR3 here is CASRPRLAGVDTQYF. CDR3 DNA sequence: TGTGCCAGCAGACCCCGACTAGCGGGAGTAGATACGCAGTATTTT.

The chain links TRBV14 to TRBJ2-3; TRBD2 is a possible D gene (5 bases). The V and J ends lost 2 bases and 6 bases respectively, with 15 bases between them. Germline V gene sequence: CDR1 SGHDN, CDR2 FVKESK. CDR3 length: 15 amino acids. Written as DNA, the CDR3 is TGTGCCAGCAGCCAATCGGACTGGCTAAGGGATACGCAGTATTTT. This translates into CASSQSDWLRDTQYF.

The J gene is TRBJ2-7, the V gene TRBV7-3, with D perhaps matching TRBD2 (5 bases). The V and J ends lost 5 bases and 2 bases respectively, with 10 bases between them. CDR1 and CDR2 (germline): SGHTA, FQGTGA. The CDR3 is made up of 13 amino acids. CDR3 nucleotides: TGTGCCAGCAGCACGACCGGGACCTACGAGCAGTACTTC. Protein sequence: CASSTTGTYEQYF.

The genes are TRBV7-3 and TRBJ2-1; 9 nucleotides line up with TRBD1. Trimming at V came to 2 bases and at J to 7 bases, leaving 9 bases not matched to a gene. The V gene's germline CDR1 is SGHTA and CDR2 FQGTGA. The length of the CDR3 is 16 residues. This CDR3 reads CASSLHPGQGVNEQFF. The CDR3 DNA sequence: TGTGCCAGCAGCTTACACCCGGGACAGGGCGTAAATGAGCAGTTCTTC.